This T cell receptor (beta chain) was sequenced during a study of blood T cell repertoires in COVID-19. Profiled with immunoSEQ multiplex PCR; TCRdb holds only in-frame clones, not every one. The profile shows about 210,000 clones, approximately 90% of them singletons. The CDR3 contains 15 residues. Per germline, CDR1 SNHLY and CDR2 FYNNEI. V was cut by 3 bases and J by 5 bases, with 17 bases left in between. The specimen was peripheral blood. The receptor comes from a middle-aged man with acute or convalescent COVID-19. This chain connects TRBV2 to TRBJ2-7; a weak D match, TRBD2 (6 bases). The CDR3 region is CASSDDRTSSNEQYF. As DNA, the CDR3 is TGTGCCAGCAGTGATGATCGTACTAGCAGCAACGAGCAGTACTTC. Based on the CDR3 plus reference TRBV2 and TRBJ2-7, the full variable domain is EPEVTQTPSHQVTQMGQEVILRCVPISNHLYFYWYRQILGQKVEFLVSFYNNEISEKSEIFDDQFSVERPDGSNFTLKIRSTKLEDSAMYFCASSDDRTSSNEQYFGPGTRLTVT.